This T cell receptor beta chain appears in the sequencing data of a study of shared T cell receptors in the human thymus listed by TCRdb under 2021. For the wider study: The study examined how self-reactive, shared T-cell receptor alpha chains are generated in the human thymus.

Library preparation employed the immunoSEQ multiplex PCR assay. TCRdb's version of the immuneACCESS table is confined to in-frame rearrangements and falls short of the full clone set. An unresolved V gene accounts for under half of the shortfall where checked; the remainder is of unknown origin. For this sample the table gives approximately 660,000 clones, of which approximately 88% were detected only once. The top ten hold around 0.0099% of the sample. For this clone: This clone's antigen is unknown. No quality values exist for individual bases; no much larger clone is one base distant.

This same sample was also part of a study on human thymus T cells. Taken from the second paper: Donors were immunologically healthy infants undergoing open corrective cardiac surgery for congenital heart defects in Finland. The thymus tissue came from surgical resects taken out during corrective cardiac surgery. Usage of V and J gene segments appeared to be biased in both the thymic and the peripheral blood repertoires. The related research reported highly overlapping thymic TCR repertoires among unrelated individuals. The study characterized TCR alpha and beta repertoires from fewer than ten infant thymus samples and a few related peripheral blood samples. The infant donors were roughly 6 to 244 days old, and the cohort included six or seven males and a couple of females. Thymocytes were mechanically released from the tissue and were stored as pellets of roughly 10-32 million cells at -70 degrees C. Genomic DNA was extracted from frozen cell pellets with a QIAsymphony instrument. The immunoSEQ multiplex PCR assay was used to amplify the TCRB and TCRAD loci from a standardized amount of quality-controlled genomic DNA. The amplicons covered the V(D)J region and were long enough to include the CDR3 and to identify the V and J genes. Amplicon sequencing was performed on an Illumina platform through the commercial immunoSEQ service. Primer bias and sequencing errors were corrected as previously described, and TCRAD and TCRB definitions were based on the IMGT database. Repertoires were analysed with immunoSEQ Analyzer 3.0 and VDJTools, covering basic statistics, V/J segment usage, diversity estimates, rarefaction and pairwise overlap. Diversity was estimated using the Chao1, ChaoE, Efron-Thisted, Shannon and inverse Simpson indices, and was also estimated on datasets down-sampled to the size of the smallest sample. For repertoire overlap, CDR3 nucleotide sequence, V gene and J gene had to match strictly, and clustering was done by Jaccard-based multidimensional scaling. On average, roughly 810,000 unique TCRB clonotypes were obtained from thymus samples, compared with 70,000 to 90,000 from blood samples.

The origin of this receptor is a boy in the first two years of life with a congenital heart defect. Donor details come from another sample of the same person, matched by shared clones. Sample: thymocytes.

The CDR3 amino acid sequence is: CASSPLSGGRPQHF. The DNA sequence is given as TGTGCCAGCAGCCCCCTTTCTGGCGGTCGGCCCCAGCATTTT. Recombination joined TRBV28 with TRBJ1-5, with no confidently assigned D gene. The CDR3 goes from the cysteine to the phenylalanine over 14 residues. Only the CDR3 region is kept as DNA, spanning 42 bases read in frame from base 1. CDR1 and CDR2 (MDHEN, SYDVKM) derive from the germline V gene. V and J are truncated by 6 bases and 9 bases respectively, leaving an intervening sequence of 18 bases.